The sequence of this T cell receptor beta chain was determined in a study of blood T cell repertoires in COVID-19 (dated by TCRdb to the early 2020s). In terms of the full investigation: Samples covering the acute and convalescent phases of COVID-19 were provided by collaborators in the United States, Italy and Spain. The prospective study material was composed of cDNA or gDNA derived from T cells, B-cell-depleted T cells, or PBMCs. The dataset comprised deeply sampled blood TCRbeta repertoires from subjects exposed to, actively infected with, or recovered from COVID-19. The repertoires were made available in a free public database intended to serve as a resource for research on the immune response to SARS-CoV-2. Samples came from the ongoing ImmuneRACE study (first 160 participants) plus 1,254 subjects from 6 global collaborators. A de-identified subject ID, COVID-19 status, age in years and sex were almost always included in the sample metadata. Where available, HLA class I and class II types were taken from metadata supplied by the sample provider and were not determined by assay-based typing. What the study reported, not specific to this receptor: The quantity of clinical and demographic metadata differed by source and by participant and was supplied without curation.

Another Seattle source contributed samples from volunteer blood donors who had recovered from COVID-19. The collaborating institutions used their own protocols to collect whole blood in K2EDTA tubes. For TCRbeta analysis, collaborator samples were shipped as frozen whole blood, as isolated PBMCs, or as DNA extracted from either sample type. TCRbeta CDR3 regions were amplified from genomic DNA using the immunoSEQ Assay, a bias-controlled multiplex PCR. The published analysis was carried out like this. Nucleated cell counts per sample were estimated from amplification of reference gene primers within the assay. Sequence reads were collapsed and filtered to measure the absolute abundance of every unique TCRbeta CDR3 rearrangement. For each sample, productive Simpson clonality was calculated as the square root of Simpson's diversity index across productive rearrangements. TCRdb provides this immuneACCESS table in a form limited to in-frame rearrangements. Some clones are lacking; in checked studies, under half of them reflect an unresolved V gene, and why the rest are absent is not known. The DNA gave D and trimming, while V, J and clone size come from that table. In all, the sample holds just under 350,000 clones, and 91% of those were seen once. The top ten hold 2.5% to 4% of the sample.

Concerning this clone: This receptor's antigen is unknown. Nothing much larger sits one base from this clone, and base qualities are not available.

The sequenced material came from peripheral blood. The receptor's source is a woman between 18 and 30 years old who had recovered from COVID-19.

The bases read TGTGCCAGCAGTGTTGGGACAGGGACCTACAATGAGCAGTTCTTC. Its protein reads: CASSVGTGTYNEQFF. The V and J segments used are TRBV6-4 and TRBJ2-1, and 9 junction bases match TRBD1. The CDR3 covers 15 residues, taking in both the cysteine and the phenylalanine. The DNA shown is the 45-base CDR3, in frame from base 1. Trimming accounts for 4 bases at V and 2 bases at J, while the number of junction bases matched to no gene is 3. CDR1 and CDR2, per the germline V gene, are MRHNA and SNTAGT.